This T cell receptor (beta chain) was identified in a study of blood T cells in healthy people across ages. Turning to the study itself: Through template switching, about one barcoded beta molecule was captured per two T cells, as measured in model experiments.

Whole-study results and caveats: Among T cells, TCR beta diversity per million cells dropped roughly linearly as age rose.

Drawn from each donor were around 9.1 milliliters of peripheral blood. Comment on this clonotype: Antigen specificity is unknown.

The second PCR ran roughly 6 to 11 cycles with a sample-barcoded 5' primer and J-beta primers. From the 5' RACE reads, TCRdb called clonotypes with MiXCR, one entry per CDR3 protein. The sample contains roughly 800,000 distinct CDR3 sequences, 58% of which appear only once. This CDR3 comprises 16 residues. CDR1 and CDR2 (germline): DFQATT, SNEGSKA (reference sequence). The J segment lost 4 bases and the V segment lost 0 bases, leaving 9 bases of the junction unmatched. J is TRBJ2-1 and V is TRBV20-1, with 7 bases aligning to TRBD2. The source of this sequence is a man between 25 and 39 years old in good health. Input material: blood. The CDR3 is CSARDLGKRDYNEQFF. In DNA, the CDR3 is TGCAGTGCTAGAGATCTCGGCAAGCGGGATTACAATGAGCAGTTCTTC.